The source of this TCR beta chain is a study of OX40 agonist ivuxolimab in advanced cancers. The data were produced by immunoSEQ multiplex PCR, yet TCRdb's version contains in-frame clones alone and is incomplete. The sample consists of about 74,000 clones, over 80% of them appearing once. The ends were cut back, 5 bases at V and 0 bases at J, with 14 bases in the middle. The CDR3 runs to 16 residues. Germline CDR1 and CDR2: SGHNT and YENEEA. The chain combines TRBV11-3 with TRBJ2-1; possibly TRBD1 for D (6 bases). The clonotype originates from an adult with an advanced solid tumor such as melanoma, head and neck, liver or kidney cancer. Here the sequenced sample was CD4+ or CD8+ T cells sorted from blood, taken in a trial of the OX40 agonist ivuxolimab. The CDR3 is CASSASDRSSYNEQFF. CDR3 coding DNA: TGTGCCAGCAGCGCCTCCGACAGGAGCTCCTACAATGAGCAGTTCTTC.